A selection of T cell receptor beta chains follows, all from one sample in a study of a mutant IDH1 vaccine in newly diagnosed glioma. TCRdb's copy holds only in-frame clones and misses some; the assay was immunoSEQ multiplex PCR. The sample has about 88,000 clones, almost 85% seen once; the top ten hold less than 6.5%. The sample in question was PBMCs, obtained from a glioma patient treated with radiotherapy, temozolomide or both. The receptors were sampled from a man in his forties with glioma. Some clones in this sample may be carry-over from other donors' samples. Both conserved end residues are part of each CDR3. The D gene is left open where the match is weak. The size field is filled for only some rows; it gives once, few, many or a size class.

d_call: NA
v_call: TRBV10-3
j_call: TRBJ2-7
clone_size: NA
cdr3_nt: TGTGCCACCGCTGGACAGCAATTATACGAGCAGTACTTC
cdr3_aa: CATAGQQLYEQYF

d_call: NA
v_call: TRBV6-7
j_call: TRBJ2-7
clone_size: NA
cdr3_nt: TGTGCCAGCAAACGGGGGGCCGTAGAGCAGTACTTC
cdr3_aa: CASKRGAVEQYF

d_call: NA
v_call: TRBV12-2
j_call: TRBJ1-1
clone_size: NA
cdr3_nt: TGTGCAAGTCGCTTACGCGAGAACACTGAAGCTTTCTTT
cdr3_aa: CASRLRENTEAFF

d_call: NA
v_call: TRBV18
j_call: TRBJ1-5
clone_size: NA
cdr3_nt: TGTGCCAGCTCATCACTACAGGGCCAGCCCCAGCATTTT
cdr3_aa: CASSSLQGQPQHF

d_call: NA
v_call: TRBV18
j_call: TRBJ2-7
clone_size: NA
cdr3_nt: TGTGCCAGCTCACCACAAGGGGGTTCTAAGTACGAGCAGTACTTC
cdr3_aa: CASSPQGGSKYEQYF

d_call: NA
v_call: TRBV4-1
j_call: TRBJ2-3
clone_size: once
cdr3_nt: TGCGCCAGCAGCCAAGAGGCAACAGATACGCAGTATTTT
cdr3_aa: CASSQEATDTQYF

d_call: NA
v_call: TRBV7-5
j_call: TRBJ1-1
clone_size: NA
cdr3_nt: TGTGCCAGAAGCCCAACAGGGCCTAACACTGAAGCTTTCTTT
cdr3_aa: CARSPTGPNTEAFF

d_call: TRBD1
v_call: TRBV7-9
j_call: TRBJ2-7
clone_size: NA
cdr3_nt: TGTGCCAGCAGCGCCTCCGGGACAGGGGCCGAGCAGTACTTC
cdr3_aa: CASSASGTGAEQYF

d_call: NA
v_call: TRBV4-1
j_call: TRBJ1-5
clone_size: NA
cdr3_nt: TGCGCCAGCAGCCATGGGGTTAGCAATCAGCCCCAGCATTTT
cdr3_aa: CASSHGVSNQPQHF

d_call: NA
v_call: TRBV29-1
j_call: TRBJ1-1
clone_size: few
cdr3_nt: TGCTCGGCTCGGGCCTATAACACTGAAGCTTTCTTT
cdr3_aa: CSARAYNTEAFF

d_call: NA
v_call: TRBV2
j_call: TRBJ1-5
clone_size: NA
cdr3_nt: TGTGCCAGCACGGGGGGGGCACACCAGCCCCAGCATTTT
cdr3_aa: CASTGGAHQPQHF

d_call: NA
v_call: TRBV7-8
j_call: TRBJ1-2
clone_size: NA
cdr3_nt: TGTGCCAGCAGCCCCACAGGGCCCTATGGCTACACCTTC
cdr3_aa: CASSPTGPYGYTF

d_call: NA
v_call: TRBV2
j_call: TRBJ1-1
clone_size: NA
cdr3_nt: TGTGCCAGCAGTGAAGCGCTAAGCTACCGGGTAGCTTTCTTT
cdr3_aa: CASSEALSYRVAFF

d_call: NA
v_call: TRBV5-1
j_call: TRBJ1-5
clone_size: NA
cdr3_nt: TGCGCCAGCAGCCTGGGGCAGATGAATCAGCCCCAGCATTTT
cdr3_aa: CASSLGQMNQPQHF

d_call: NA
v_call: TRBV6-5
j_call: TRBJ1-1
clone_size: once
cdr3_nt: TGTGCCAGCACCGACCGGGGCACTGAAGCTTTCTTT
cdr3_aa: CASTDRGTEAFF

d_call: NA
v_call: TRBV6-1
j_call: TRBJ2-1
clone_size: NA
cdr3_nt: TGTGCCAGCAGACAGACGGGCTCGACAATAGAGCAGTTCTTC
cdr3_aa: CASRQTGSTIEQFF

d_call: NA
v_call: TRBV5-1
j_call: TRBJ2-2
clone_size: once
cdr3_nt: TGCGCCAGCAGCTTGGCACGCACCGGGGAGCTGTTTTTT
cdr3_aa: CASSLARTGELFF

d_call: TRBD1
v_call: TRBV5-5
j_call: TRBJ2-7
clone_size: NA
cdr3_nt: TGTGCCAGCAGCTGGACAGGCGTCCTTGGCTACGAGCAGTACTTC
cdr3_aa: CASSWTGVLGYEQYF

d_call: TRBD2
v_call: TRBV2
j_call: TRBJ2-5
clone_size: NA
cdr3_nt: TGTGCCAGCAGTGAATTCGTAGCGGGGAACCAAGAGACCCAGTACTTC
cdr3_aa: CASSEFVAGNQETQYF

d_call: NA
v_call: TRBV6-5
j_call: TRBJ1-5
clone_size: NA
cdr3_nt: TGTGCCAGCAGGCCCCCGGGACGGCTAAATCAGCCCCAGCATTTT
cdr3_aa: CASRPPGRLNQPQHF

d_call: TRBD1
v_call: TRBV7-9
j_call: TRBJ1-6
clone_size: NA
cdr3_nt: TGTGCCAGCAGCCCCGACAGGGTGGTTGATAATTCACCCCTCCACTTT
cdr3_aa: CASSPDRVVDNSPLHF

d_call: NA
v_call: TRBV19
j_call: TRBJ1-6
clone_size: NA
cdr3_nt: TGTGCCAGTAGTATCTTCGGGGGAAGGACGGATTCACCCCTCCACTTT
cdr3_aa: CASSIFGGRTDSPLHF

d_call: NA
v_call: TRBV7-9
j_call: TRBJ2-7
clone_size: NA
cdr3_nt: TGTGCCAGCAGCCCGGAGGGCCTTTCGTACGAGCAGTACTTC
cdr3_aa: CASSPEGLSYEQYF

d_call: NA
v_call: TRBV2
j_call: TRBJ2-2
clone_size: NA
cdr3_nt: TGTGCCACTACCCAGGGGCGCAACACCGGGGAGCTGTTTTTT
cdr3_aa: CATTQGRNTGELFF

d_call: TRBD2
v_call: TRBV10-3
j_call: TRBJ2-1
clone_size: NA
cdr3_nt: TGTGCCACGAAGAGCGGGGGCGCGTACAATGAGCAGTTCTTC
cdr3_aa: CATKSGGAYNEQFF

d_call: TRBD1
v_call: TRBV6-5
j_call: TRBJ1-2
clone_size: NA
cdr3_nt: TGTGCCAGCAGTTACTCTGGGACAGGGGGCTATGGCTACACCTTC
cdr3_aa: CASSYSGTGGYGYTF

d_call: NA
v_call: TRBV29-1
j_call: TRBJ2-3
clone_size: once
cdr3_nt: TGCAGCGACGGAACAGGGCGCCATAGCACAGATACGCAGTATTTT
cdr3_aa: CSDGTGRHSTDTQYF

d_call: NA
v_call: TRBV19
j_call: TRBJ1-2
clone_size: NA
cdr3_nt: TGTGCCAGTAGTGCTGGGGGAACTCAGGATTTGTACGGCTACACCTTC
cdr3_aa: CASSAGGTQDLYGYTF

d_call: TRBD1
v_call: TRBV30
j_call: TRBJ1-2
clone_size: NA
cdr3_nt: TGTGCCTGGAGTGTAGACGGACAGGGGAAGGGCTACACCTTC
cdr3_aa: CAWSVDGQGKGYTF

d_call: TRBD1
v_call: TRBV7-9
j_call: TRBJ2-1
clone_size: once
cdr3_nt: TGTGCCAGCAGCTGGCAGACCGGGACAGGGTCCTACAATGAGCAGTTCTTC
cdr3_aa: CASSWQTGTGSYNEQFF

d_call: NA
v_call: TRBV6-1
j_call: TRBJ2-7
clone_size: once
cdr3_nt: TGTGCCAGCAGGACACAGGGTTACGAGCAGTACTTC
cdr3_aa: CASRTQGYEQYF

d_call: NA
v_call: TRBV27
j_call: TRBJ1-1
clone_size: once
cdr3_nt: TGTGCCAGCAGGAAGAACACTGAAGCTTTCTTT
cdr3_aa: CASRKNTEAFF

d_call: NA
v_call: TRBV15
j_call: TRBJ1-5
clone_size: NA
cdr3_nt: TGTGCCACCAGCAGGCCGGGGGGTGCCCAGCATTTT
cdr3_aa: CATSRPGGAQHF

d_call: NA
v_call: TRBV5-1
j_call: TRBJ1-4
clone_size: once
cdr3_nt: TGCGCCAGCAGCGGTGGGATTACTGAAAAACTGTTTTTT
cdr3_aa: CASSGGITEKLFF

d_call: NA
v_call: TRBV6-5
j_call: TRBJ2-1
clone_size: NA
cdr3_nt: TGTGCCAGCAGTTTCCCCCCCTACAATGAGCAGTTCTTC
cdr3_aa: CASSFPPYNEQFF

d_call: TRBD1
v_call: TRBV19
j_call: TRBJ1-1
clone_size: once
cdr3_nt: TGTGCCAGTAGTTTGGGACAGCCTGCGAACACTGAAGCTTTCTTT
cdr3_aa: CASSLGQPANTEAFF

d_call: NA
v_call: TRBV29-1
j_call: TRBJ1-1
clone_size: few
cdr3_nt: TGCAGCGTTCTGGGAGCTCTGAACACTGAAGCTTTCTTT
cdr3_aa: CSVLGALNTEAFF